The 14 T cell receptor beta chains reported below all come from one sample, sequenced in a study of a mutant IDH1 vaccine in newly diagnosed glioma. Assay used: immunoSEQ multiplex PCR; TCRdb lists only in-frame clones, some missing. Of about 58,000 clones listed, about 88% are singletons. The sample's time point: week 5, during vaccination. It was 300 ug of mutant IDH1 20-mer peptide that made up each vaccine dose, given with topical imiquimod. These TCRs are of unknown antigen specificity. The source material was PBMCs, sampled from a glioma patient whose treatment included an IDH1 peptide vaccine. The source of these receptors is a woman in her 50s with glioma.

This clone was observed a few times. This chain connects TRBV28 to TRBJ2-2, with D unclear. There are 13 residues in the CDR3. With 2 bases removed from V and 1 base from J, the gap between germline ends came to 2 bases. CDR1 and CDR2 from the germline V gene are MDHEN and SYDVKM. The CDR3, as DNA: TGTGCCAGCAGTTTAGGGAACACCGGGGAGCTGTTTTTT. Its translation is CASSLGNTGELFF.

The rearrangement links TRBV9 to TRBJ2-3; D ambiguous. Trimming took off 0 bases at V and 4 bases at J, with 9 bases between the two ends. CDR1 and CDR2 from the germline V gene are SGDLS and YYNGEE. The CDR3 runs 14 residues. CDR3 protein: CASSVVPGPDTQYF. CDR3 sequence (DNA): TGTGCCAGCAGCGTAGTACCAGGCCCAGATACGCAGTATTTT.

This clone was detected once. The rearrangement uses TRBV7-6 and TRBJ2-2, with no clear D. The CDR3 extends over 13 amino acids. Trimming took 5 bases from V and 0 from J, leaving 4 bases between them. The V gene's germline CDR1 is SGHVS and CDR2 FNYEAQ. The CDR3 here is CASSLTNTGELFF. In nucleotides, the CDR3 is TGTGCCAGCAGCCTCACGAACACCGGGGAGCTGTTTTTT.

The chain joins TRBV5-6 to TRBJ2-4; TRBD1 is a possible D gene (5 bases). This CDR3 region has 13 residues. V was cut by 2 bases and J by 8 bases, with 11 bases left in between. Germline V gene data show CDR1 as SGHDT and CDR2 as YYEEEE. CDR3 DNA sequence: TGTGCCAGCAGCTTCTCAAGCAGGGACATTCAGTACTTC. The encoded protein is CASSFSSRDIQYF.

This chain links TRBV7-6 with TRBJ1-6; TRBD1 matches at 9 bases. V lost 4 bases, J lost 11 bases, and 12 bases stayed unmatched. Germline CDR1 and CDR2: SGHVS and FNYEAQ. The CDR3 runs 16 residues. The chain's CDR3 is CASSSTQGAPEAPLHF. The CDR3, as DNA: TGTGCCAGCAGCTCTACACAGGGGGCACCAGAAGCACCCCTCCACTTT. Full variable domain (missing parts from reference TRBV7-6 and TRBJ1-6): GAGVSQSPRYKVTKRGQDVALRCDPISGHVSLYWYRQALGQGPEFLTYFNYEAQQDKSGLPNDRFSAERPEGSISTLTIQRTEQRDSAMYRCASSSTQGAPEAPLHFGNGTRLTVT.

This rearrangement joins TRBV27 to TRBJ1-4, with 8 nucleotides matching TRBD1. Germline V gene data show CDR1 as MNHEY and CDR2 as SMNVEV (reference sequence). This CDR3 contains 15 residues. V shed 3 bases and J 6 bases; nucleotides not matched to a gene: 6. The CDR3 sequence is CASSFRGLKDEKLFF. DNA of the CDR3: TGTGCCAGCAGTTTCAGGGGGCTCAAGGATGAAAAACTGTTTTTT.

The chain is built from TRBV5-5 and TRBJ2-6; no firm D call. This CDR3 is 17 amino acids long. Germline V gives CDR1 SGHKS, CDR2 YYEKEE (reference sequence). The V end lost 7 bases, the J end lost 5 bases, and 22 bases lay between the germline ends. CDR3: CASYIDVAQSRANVLTF. The CDR3 nucleotides are TGTGCCAGCTATATTGATGTCGCACAAAGTCGGGCCAACGTCCTGACTTTC.

The chain has TRBV25-1 and TRBJ1-2; no clear D. Trimming removed 4 bases at V and 1 base at J, with 7 bases between. CDR1 MGHDK and CDR2 SYGVNS come from the germline V gene. This CDR3 comprises 13 residues. CDR3 sequence reads: CASSGRINYGYTF. CDR3 DNA sequence: TGTGCCAGCAGTGGGAGGATTAACTATGGCTACACCTTC.

The rearrangement links TRBV7-2 to TRBJ2-5, with a tentative D call TRBD1 (6 bases). This CDR3 spans 15 amino acids. Deletions cut 4 bases from V and 4 bases from J, with 16 bases between. CDR1 and CDR2 (germline): SGHTA, FQGNSA. The CDR3 loop is CASSSDRGGPETQYF. DNA for the CDR3: TGTGCCAGCAGCTCCGACAGAGGGGGTCCAGAGACCCAGTACTTC.

The rearrangement uses TRBV19 and TRBJ1-2, with D hard to call. The CDR3 is 13 amino acids. V was trimmed by 8 bases and J by 0 bases, leaving 10 bases between them. Per germline, CDR1 LNHDA and CDR2 SQIVND (reference sequence). CDR3 in amino acids: CASVNGTNYGYTF. The CDR3 region has the DNA TGTGCCAGTGTAAACGGGACTAACTATGGCTACACCTTC. Complete variable domain (other parts from reference TRBV19 and TRBJ1-2): DGGITQSPKYLFRKEGQNVTLSCEQNLNHDAMYWYRQDPGQGLRLIYYSQIVNDFQKGDIAEGYSVSREKKESFPLTVTSAQKNPTAFYLCASVNGTNYGYTFGSGTRLTVV.

CDR3 amino acids: CASSQLASVSTGNTIYF. The CDR3 DNA is TGTGCCAGCAGCCAACTCGCGTCGGTAAGCACTGGAAACACCATATATTTT. This chain joins TRBV4-2 and TRBJ1-3; D not resolved. CDR3 length equals 17 residues. Trimming removed 2 bases from V and 2 bases from J, with 16 bases in between. Germline V gene lookup returns CDR1 LGHNA and CDR2 YNFKEQ.

The V and J genes are TRBV27 and TRBJ1-6; 11 positions match TRBD1. V was pared by 4 bases and J by 7 bases, with 6 bases of the junction left unmatched. The CDR3 has 16 residues. From germline, CDR1 is MNHEY and CDR2 SMNVEV (reference sequence). CDR3 nucleotide sequence: TGTGCCAGCAGTTATGCCGGGACAGGGGGAAATTCACCCCTCCACTTT. Its translation: CASSYAGTGGNSPLHF.

The chain couples TRBV5-1 to TRBJ2-7, with 7 bases fitting TRBD1. V trimming: 4 bases; J trimming: 6 bases; junction bases outside the gene matches: 13. The CDR3 spans 15 residues. Germline loops: CDR1 SGHRS, CDR2 YFSETQ. The CDR3 nucleotides read TGCGCCAGCAGCCCACGACAGGGCATAAGGGGCGAGCAGTACTTC. Amino acids: CASSPRQGIRGEQYF.

The rearrangement uses TRBV11-2 and TRBJ1-3; D unclear. The V gene's germline CDR1 is SGHAT and CDR2 FQNNGV. The CDR3 contains 15 residues. Trimming removed 1 base from V and 1 base from J, with 8 bases in between. The CDR3 loop is CASSLGLGSGNTIYF. Written as DNA, the CDR3 is TGTGCCAGCAGCTTAGGGTTGGGGTCTGGAAACACCATATATTTT.